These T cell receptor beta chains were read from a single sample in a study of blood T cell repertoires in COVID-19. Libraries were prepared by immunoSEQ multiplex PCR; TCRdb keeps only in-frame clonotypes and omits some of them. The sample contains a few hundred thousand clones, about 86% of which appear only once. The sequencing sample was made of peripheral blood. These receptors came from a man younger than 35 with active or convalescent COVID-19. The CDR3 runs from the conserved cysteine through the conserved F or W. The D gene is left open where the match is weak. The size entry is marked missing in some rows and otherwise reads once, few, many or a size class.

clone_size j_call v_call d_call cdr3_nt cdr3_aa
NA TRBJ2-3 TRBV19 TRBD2 TGTGCCAGTAGTATAATAGCGGGGGAGGGTAATACGCAGTATTTT CASSIIAGEGNTQYF
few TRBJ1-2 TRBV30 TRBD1 TGTGCCTCGGACAGGGAAGGCTACACCTTC CASDREGYTF
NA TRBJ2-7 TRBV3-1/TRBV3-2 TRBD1 TGTGCCAGCAGCCACGAGGGGGCCGGGCGCGAGCAGTACTTC CASSHEGAGREQYF
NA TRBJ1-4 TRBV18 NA TGTGCCAGCTCACCATCCCAGCTCACGGGAAATGAAAAACTGTTTTTT CASSPSQLTGNEKLFF
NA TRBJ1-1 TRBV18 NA TGTGCCAGCTCACCATCTATAAATAGAGGACTTTTAAACACTGAAGCTTTCTTT CASSPSINRGLLNTEAFF
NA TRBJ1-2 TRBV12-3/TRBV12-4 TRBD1 TGTGCCAGCAGGCAGGGGGGCGGCTACACCTTC CASRQGGGYTF
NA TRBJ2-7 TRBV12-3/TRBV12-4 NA TGTGCCAGCAGTTTAGCGCGCCTCGAGCAGTACTTC CASSLARLEQYF
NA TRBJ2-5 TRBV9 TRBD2 TGTGCCAGCAGCACACGGGGGGGCATTGAGACCCAGTACTTC CASSTRGGIETQYF
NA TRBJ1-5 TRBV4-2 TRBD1 TGTGCCAGCAGGGGACAGAAAGATCAGCCCCAGCATTTT CASRGQKDQPQHF
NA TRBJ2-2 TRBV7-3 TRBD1 TGTGCCAGCAGGGGACAGGGGAGCACCGGGGAGCTGTTTTTT CASRGQGSTGELFF
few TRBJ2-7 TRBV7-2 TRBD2 TGTGCCAGCAGCTCGGGACTAGCGGTCTCCTACGAGCAGTACTTC CASSSGLAVSYEQYF
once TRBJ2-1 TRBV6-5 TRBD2 TGTGCCAGCAGTTACTCGGGGAGCGGGAGGGCCGGCGAGCAGTTCTTC CASSYSGSGRAGEQFF
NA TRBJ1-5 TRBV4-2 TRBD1 TGTGCCAGCAGCCAAGGGACAGGGGATGGGCAGCCCCAGCATTTT CASSQGTGDGQPQHF
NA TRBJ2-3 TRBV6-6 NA TGTGCCAGCTCGGCGGGGCTAGATACGCAGTATTTT CASSAGLDTQYF
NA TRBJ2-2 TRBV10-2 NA TGCGCCAGCATGGGCCAAGCGGACACCGGGGAGCTGTTTTTT CASMGQADTGELFF
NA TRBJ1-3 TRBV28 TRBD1 TGTGCCAGCAGTCCCGGGACAGGGCCAGTAGCTGGAAACACCATATATTTT CASSPGTGPVAGNTIYF
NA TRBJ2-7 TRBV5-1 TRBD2 TGCGCCAGCAGCTCAATGGATAGCGGGATTTACTACGAGCAGTACTTC CASSSMDSGIYYEQYF
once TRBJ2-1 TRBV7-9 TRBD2 TGTGCCAGCAGCTTATCCGGGACTAGCGGGTACAATGAGCAGTTCTTC CASSLSGTSGYNEQFF
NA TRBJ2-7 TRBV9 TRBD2 TGTGCCAGCAGCTCCGGGGGGGCCTACGAGCAGTACTTC CASSSGGAYEQYF
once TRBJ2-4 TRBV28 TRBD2 TGTGCCAGCGCCCGCGGGGGGAACGAAAACATTCAGTACTTC CASARGGNENIQYF
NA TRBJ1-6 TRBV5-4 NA TGTGCCAGCAGCTTCCTTAACGGGAATTCACCCCTCCACTTT CASSFLNGNSPLHF
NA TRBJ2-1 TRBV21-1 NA TGTGCCAGGAACAGGGTCCTTACCTCTGAGCAGTTCTTC CARNRVLTSEQFF
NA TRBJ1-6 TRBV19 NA TGTGCCAGTAGTGCCACCGGGACATGGGACTCACCCCTCCACTTT CASSATGTWDSPLHF
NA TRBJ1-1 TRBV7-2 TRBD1 TGTGCCAGCAGCCCCGAGGGGGCTACTGAAGCTTTCTTT CASSPEGATEAFF
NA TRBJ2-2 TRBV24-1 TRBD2 TGTGCCACCAGAGGACTAGCGGCTACCGGGGAGCTGTTTTTT CATRGLAATGELFF
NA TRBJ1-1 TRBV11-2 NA TGTGCCAGCAGCTTAAGCTCCATGAACACTGAAGCTTTCTTT CASSLSSMNTEAFF
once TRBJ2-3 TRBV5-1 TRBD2 TGCGCCAGCAGGTTAGCGGGATCTAGCACAGATACGCAGTATTTT CASRLAGSSTDTQYF
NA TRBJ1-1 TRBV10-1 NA TGCGCCAGCAGAGCCTATCCGGGTGGGACTGAAGCTTTCTTT CASRAYPGGTEAFF
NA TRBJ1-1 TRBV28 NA TGTGCCAGCAGGAAAGGGGCTGAAGCTTTCTTT CASRKGAEAFF
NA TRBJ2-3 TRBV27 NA TGTGCCAGCAGTCTAGGGGACTTAACAGATACGCAGTATTTT CASSLGDLTDTQYF
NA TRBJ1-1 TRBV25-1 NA TGTGCCAGCAGCTCACAGGGGAACACTGAAGCTTTCTTT CASSSQGNTEAFF
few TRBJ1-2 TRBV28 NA TGTGCCAGCAGTTTGGAAGTCCAGGCCTCTGGCTACACCTTC CASSLEVQASGYTF
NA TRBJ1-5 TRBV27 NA TGTGCCAGCGGGCAACCGATTGACAATCAGCCCCAGCATTTT CASGQPIDNQPQHF
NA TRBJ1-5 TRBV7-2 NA TGTGCCAGCAGCACCACTACCGGCCCCCAGCATTTT CASSTTTGPQHF
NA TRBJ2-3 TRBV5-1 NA TGCGCCAGCAGCTTGGAAGGAAGCGGTAGAAGCACAGATACGCAGTATTTT CASSLEGSGRSTDTQYF
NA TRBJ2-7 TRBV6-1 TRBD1 TGTGCCAGCAGTGAAGCCGGGACAGGACTCTACGAGCAGTACTTC CASSEAGTGLYEQYF
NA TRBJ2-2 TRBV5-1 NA TGCGCCAGCAGCTTGTTCCGGAACACCGGGGAGCTGTTTTTT CASSLFRNTGELFF
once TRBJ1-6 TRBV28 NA TGTGCCAGCACCTCCGGGGGGGTAGCCCTCCACTTT CASTSGGVALHF
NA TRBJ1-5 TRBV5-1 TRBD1 TGCGCCAGCAGCCTCGGGACAGGCGTTCATGACAATCAGCCCCAGCATTTT CASSLGTGVHDNQPQHF
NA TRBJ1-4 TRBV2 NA TGTGCCAGCAGTGAATGGTCAGGCCCTGGTGAAAAACTGTTTTTT CASSEWSGPGEKLFF
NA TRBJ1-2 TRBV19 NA TGTGCCAGTAGTATTTGGGCGAGGGTTGACTATGGCTACACCTTC CASSIWARVDYGYTF
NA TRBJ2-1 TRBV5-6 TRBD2 TGTGCCAGCAGCTACCCCACGCGGGGGGGAAACAATGAGCAGTTCTTC CASSYPTRGGNNEQFF
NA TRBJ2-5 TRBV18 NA TGTGCCAGCTCACCGACGAGGGAGACCCAGTACTTC CASSPTRETQYF
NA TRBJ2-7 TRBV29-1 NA TGCAGCGTCACTGATGTTAGAGGGACCTACGAGCAGTACTTC CSVTDVRGTYEQYF
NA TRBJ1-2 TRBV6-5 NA TGTGCCAGCAACACCGACAAGTACTATGGCTACACCTTC CASNTDKYYGYTF
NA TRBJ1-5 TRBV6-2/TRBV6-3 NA TGTGCCAGCAGCCTACATTTCACGCCCCAGCATTTT CASSLHFTPQHF
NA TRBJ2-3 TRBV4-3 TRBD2 TGCGCCAGCAGCCAAGGGGAGCGGGGAAGCACAGATACGCAGTATTTT CASSQGERGSTDTQYF
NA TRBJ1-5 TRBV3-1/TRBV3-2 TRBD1 TGTGCCAGCAGCCAAGATACAGGGGTAGATCAGCCCCAGCATTTT CASSQDTGVDQPQHF
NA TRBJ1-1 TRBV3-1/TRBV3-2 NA TGTGCCAGCAGCCCAGGGCGAGGGAACACTGAAGCTTTCTTT CASSPGRGNTEAFF
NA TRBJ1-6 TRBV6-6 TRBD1 TGTGCCAGCAGTCCGCTGGGGACAGCGTCTCCGAGCTCCTATAATTCACCCCTCCACTTT CASSPLGTASPSSYNSPLHF